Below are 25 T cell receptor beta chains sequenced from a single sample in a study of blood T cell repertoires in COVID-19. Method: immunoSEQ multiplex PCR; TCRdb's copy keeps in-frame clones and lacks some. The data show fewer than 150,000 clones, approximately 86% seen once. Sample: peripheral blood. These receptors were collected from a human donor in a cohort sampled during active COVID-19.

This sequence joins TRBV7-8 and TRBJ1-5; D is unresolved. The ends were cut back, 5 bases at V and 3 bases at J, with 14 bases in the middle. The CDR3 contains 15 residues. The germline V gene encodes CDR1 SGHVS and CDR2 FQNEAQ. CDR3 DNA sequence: TGTGCCAGCAGCCCTGAGAGGATTTCCAATCAGCCCCAGCATTTT. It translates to CASSPERISNQPQHF.

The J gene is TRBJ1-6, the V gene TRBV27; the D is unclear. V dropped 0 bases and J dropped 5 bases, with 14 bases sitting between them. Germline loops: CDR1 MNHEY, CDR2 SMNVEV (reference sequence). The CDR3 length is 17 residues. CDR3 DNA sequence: TGTGCCAGCAGTTTATCGTTTGGCGGGATTGATAATTCACCCCTCCACTTT. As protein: CASSLSFGGIDNSPLHF.

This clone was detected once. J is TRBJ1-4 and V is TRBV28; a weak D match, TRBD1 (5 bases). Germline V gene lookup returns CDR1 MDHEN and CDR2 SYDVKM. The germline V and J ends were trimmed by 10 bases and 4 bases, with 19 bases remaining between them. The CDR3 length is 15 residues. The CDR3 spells CATRESGIRNEKLFF. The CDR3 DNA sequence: TGTGCCACCAGAGAATCAGGGATACGTAATGAAAAACTGTTTTTT. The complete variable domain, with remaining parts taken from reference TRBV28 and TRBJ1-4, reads DVKVTQSSRYLVKRTGEKVFLECVQDMDHENMFWYRQDPGLGLRLIYFSYDVKMKEKGDIPEGYSVSREKKERFSLILESASTNQTSMYLCATRESGIRNEKLFFGSGTQLSVL.

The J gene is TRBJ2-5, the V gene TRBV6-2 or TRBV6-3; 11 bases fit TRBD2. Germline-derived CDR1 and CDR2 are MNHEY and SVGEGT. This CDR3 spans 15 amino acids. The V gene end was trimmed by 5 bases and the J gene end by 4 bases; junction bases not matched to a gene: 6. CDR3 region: CASSHIAGGPETQYF. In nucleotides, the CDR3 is TGTGCCAGCAGTCACATAGCGGGGGGGCCAGAGACCCAGTACTTC.

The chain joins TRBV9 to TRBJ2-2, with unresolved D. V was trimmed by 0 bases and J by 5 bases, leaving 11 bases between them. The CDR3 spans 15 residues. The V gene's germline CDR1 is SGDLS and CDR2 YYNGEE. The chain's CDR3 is CASSVGQALTGELFF. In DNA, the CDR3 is TGTGCCAGCAGCGTAGGTCAGGCGTTGACCGGGGAGCTGTTTTTT.

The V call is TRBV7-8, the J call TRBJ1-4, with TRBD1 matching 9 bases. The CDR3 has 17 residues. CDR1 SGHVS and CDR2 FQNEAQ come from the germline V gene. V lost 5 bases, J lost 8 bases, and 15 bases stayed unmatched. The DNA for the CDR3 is TGTGCCAGCAGCGCCCGGGACAGGGAAGGAAAGGGCGAAAAACTGTTTTTT. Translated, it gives CASSARDREGKGEKLFF.

The CDR3 is CASVRGGASTEAFF. DNA for the CDR3: TGCGCCAGCGTTAGAGGGGGAGCGAGCACTGAAGCTTTCTTT. V usage is TRBV5-1 and J usage is TRBJ1-1; tentative D call: TRBD1 (6 bases). Between the trimmed V and J ends, which lost 7 bases and 4 bases, there was a span of 17 bases. There are 14 residues in the CDR3. In germline, CDR1 is SGHRS, CDR2 YFSETQ.

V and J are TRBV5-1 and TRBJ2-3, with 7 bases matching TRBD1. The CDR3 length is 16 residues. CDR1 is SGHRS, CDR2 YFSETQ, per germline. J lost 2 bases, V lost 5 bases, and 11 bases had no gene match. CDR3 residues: CASRPDRAYPTDTQYF. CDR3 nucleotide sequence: TGCGCCAGCAGGCCAGACAGGGCCTACCCCACAGATACGCAGTATTTT.

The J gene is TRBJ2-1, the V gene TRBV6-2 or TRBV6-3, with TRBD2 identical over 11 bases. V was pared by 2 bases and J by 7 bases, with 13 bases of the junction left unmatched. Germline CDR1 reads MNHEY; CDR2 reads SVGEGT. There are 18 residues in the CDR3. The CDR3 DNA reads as TGTGCCAGCAGTTACCTCCCTCTAGCGGGGGGCCGTCCTAATGAGCAGTTCTTC. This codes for CASSYLPLAGGRPNEQFF.

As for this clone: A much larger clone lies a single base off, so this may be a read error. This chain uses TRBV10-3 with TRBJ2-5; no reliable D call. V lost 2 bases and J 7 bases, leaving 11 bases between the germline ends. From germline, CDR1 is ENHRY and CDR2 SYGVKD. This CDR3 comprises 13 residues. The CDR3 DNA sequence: TGTGCCATCAGTGAGAGCCTAAACGGGACCCAGTACTTC. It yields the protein CAISESLNGTQYF.

For the CDR3, the DNA is TGTGCCAGCAGTAGCCTCGGGACAGTCACCTCTGGGGCCAACGTCCTGACTTTC. Its translation is CASSSLGTVTSGANVLTF. The V gene is TRBV28, the J gene TRBJ2-6; TRBD1 matches 7 bases. This CDR3 contains 18 residues. Germline assignment: CDR1 MDHEN and CDR2 SYDVKM. Trimming took 5 bases from V and 0 from J; bases not matched to a gene: 10.

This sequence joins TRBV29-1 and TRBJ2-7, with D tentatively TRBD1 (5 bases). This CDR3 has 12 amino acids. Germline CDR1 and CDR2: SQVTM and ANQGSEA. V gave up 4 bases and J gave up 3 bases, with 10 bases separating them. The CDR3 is CSVGDRDYEQYF. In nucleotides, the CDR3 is TGCAGCGTTGGTGACAGAGACTACGAGCAGTACTTC.

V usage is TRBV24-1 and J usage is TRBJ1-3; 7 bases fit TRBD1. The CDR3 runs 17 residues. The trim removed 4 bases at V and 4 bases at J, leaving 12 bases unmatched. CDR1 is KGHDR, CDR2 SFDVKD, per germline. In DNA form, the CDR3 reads TGTGCCACCAGTGACCCCGATAAGACAGGGACAGGAAACACCATATATTTT. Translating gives CATSDPDKTGTGNTIYF.

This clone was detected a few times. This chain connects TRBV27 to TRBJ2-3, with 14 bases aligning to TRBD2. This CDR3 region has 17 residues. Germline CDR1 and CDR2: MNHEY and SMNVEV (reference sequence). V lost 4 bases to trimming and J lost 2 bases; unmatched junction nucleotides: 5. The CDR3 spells CASSSGLAGAATDTQYF. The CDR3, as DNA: TGTGCCAGCAGTTCGGGACTAGCGGGGGCCGCCACAGATACGCAGTATTTT.

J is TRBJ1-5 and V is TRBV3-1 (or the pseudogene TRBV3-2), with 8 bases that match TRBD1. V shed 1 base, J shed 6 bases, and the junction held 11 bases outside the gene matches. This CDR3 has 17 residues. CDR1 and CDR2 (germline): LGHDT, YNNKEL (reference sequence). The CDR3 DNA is TGTGCCAGCAGCCAAGGACTAGGACAGGGTTACGGTCAGCCCCAGCATTTT. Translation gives CASSQGLGQGYGQPQHF.

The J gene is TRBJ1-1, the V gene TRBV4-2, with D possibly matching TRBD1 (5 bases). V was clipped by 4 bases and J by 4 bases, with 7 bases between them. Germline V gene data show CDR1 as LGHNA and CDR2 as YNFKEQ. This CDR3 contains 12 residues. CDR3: CASSPGGTEAFF. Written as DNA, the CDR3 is TGTGCCAGCAGCCCGGGGGGCACTGAAGCTTTCTTT.

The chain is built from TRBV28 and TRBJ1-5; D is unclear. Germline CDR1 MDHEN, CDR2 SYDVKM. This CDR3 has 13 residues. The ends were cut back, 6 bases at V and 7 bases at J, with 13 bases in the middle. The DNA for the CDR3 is TGTGCCAGCAGCTCACCCGGCGGGCAGCCCCAGCATTTT. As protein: CASSSPGGQPQHF.

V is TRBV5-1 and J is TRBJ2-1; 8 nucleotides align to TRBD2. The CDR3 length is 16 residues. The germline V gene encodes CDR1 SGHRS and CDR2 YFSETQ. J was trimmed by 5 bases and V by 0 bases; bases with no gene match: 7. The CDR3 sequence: CASSLGVQRGNNEQFF. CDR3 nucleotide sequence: TGCGCCAGCAGCTTGGGAGTCCAGCGGGGGAACAATGAGCAGTTCTTC.

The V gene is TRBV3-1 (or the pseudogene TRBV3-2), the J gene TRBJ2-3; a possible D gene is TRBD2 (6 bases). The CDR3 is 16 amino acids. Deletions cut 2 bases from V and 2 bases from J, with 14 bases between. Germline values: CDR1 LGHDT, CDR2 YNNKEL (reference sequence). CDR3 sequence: CASSQSPLLATDTQYF. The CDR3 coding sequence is TGTGCCAGCAGCCAATCCCCTCTACTAGCCACAGATACGCAGTATTTT.

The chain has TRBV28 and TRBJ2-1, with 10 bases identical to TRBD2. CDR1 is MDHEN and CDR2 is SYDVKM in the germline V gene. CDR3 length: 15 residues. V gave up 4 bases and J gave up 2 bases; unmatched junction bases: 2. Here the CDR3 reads CASSSLAGAYNEQFF. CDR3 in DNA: TGTGCCAGCAGTTCCCTAGCGGGAGCCTACAATGAGCAGTTCTTC.

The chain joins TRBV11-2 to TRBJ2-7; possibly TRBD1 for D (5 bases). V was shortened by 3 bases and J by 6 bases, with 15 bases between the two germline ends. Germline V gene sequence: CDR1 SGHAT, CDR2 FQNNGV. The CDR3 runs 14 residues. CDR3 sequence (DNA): TGTGCCAGCAGCTTTACTGGGGCGGAAGCCGAGCAGTACTTC. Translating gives CASSFTGAEAEQYF.

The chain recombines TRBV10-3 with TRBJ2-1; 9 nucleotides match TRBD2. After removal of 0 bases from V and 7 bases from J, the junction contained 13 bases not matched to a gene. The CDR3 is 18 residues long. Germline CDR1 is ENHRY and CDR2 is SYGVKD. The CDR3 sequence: CAISESYAPGLAGNEQFF. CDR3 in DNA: TGTGCCATCAGTGAGTCCTACGCACCGGGACTAGCAGGTAATGAGCAGTTCTTC.

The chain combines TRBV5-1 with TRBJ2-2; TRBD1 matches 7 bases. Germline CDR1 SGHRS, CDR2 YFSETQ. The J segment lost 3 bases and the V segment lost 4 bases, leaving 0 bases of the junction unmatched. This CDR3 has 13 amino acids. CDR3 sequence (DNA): TGCGCCAGCAGCGACAGGGACACCGGGGAGCTGTTTTTT. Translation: CASSDRDTGELFF.

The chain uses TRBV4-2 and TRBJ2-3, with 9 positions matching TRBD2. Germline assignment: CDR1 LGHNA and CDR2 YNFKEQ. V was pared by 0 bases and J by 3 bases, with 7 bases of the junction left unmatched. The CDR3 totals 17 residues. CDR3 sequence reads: CASSQDLAGGPTDTQYF. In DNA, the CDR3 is TGTGCCAGCAGCCAAGATTTGGCGGGAGGGCCAACAGATACGCAGTATTTT.

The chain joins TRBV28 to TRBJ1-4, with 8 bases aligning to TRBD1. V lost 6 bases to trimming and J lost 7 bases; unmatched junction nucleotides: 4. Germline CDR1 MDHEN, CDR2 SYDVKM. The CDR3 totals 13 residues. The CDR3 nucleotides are TGTGCCAGCAGGTCAGGGGGCATTGAAAAACTGTTTTTT. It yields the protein CASRSGGIEKLFF.